This TCR beta chain is from a study of blood T cell repertoires in COVID-19. Overall study: The United States, Italy and Spain supplied acute and convalescent COVID-19 samples. PBMCs, B-cell-depleted T cells, or T cells were the source of the cDNA or gDNA that made up the material.

Patients of the Seattle cohort, enrolled during active infection, were followed longitudinally. V was cut by 0 bases and J by 17 bases, with 14 bases left in between. The CDR3 extends over 12 amino acids. Germline CDR1 reads SGDLS; CDR2 reads YYNGEE. Per the study methods: Estimation of nucleated cell counts was performed using reference gene primer amplification. Produced via immunoSEQ multiplex PCR; TCRdb's table is partial and in-frame only. The V and J calls and clone size are taken from that table; D and trimming were inferred from the DNA. In the table there are 95,000 to 150,000 clones, roughly 74% of which are singletons.

The V gene is TRBV9, the J gene TRBJ1-4; possible D gene TRBD1, 6 bases. The sample consisted of peripheral blood. The clonotype originates from an elderly man with COVID-19, enrolled during active disease. CDR3 DNA: TGTGCCAGCAGCGTAGATAAGGGGGAAAGATTTTTT. Translating gives CASSVDKGERFF.